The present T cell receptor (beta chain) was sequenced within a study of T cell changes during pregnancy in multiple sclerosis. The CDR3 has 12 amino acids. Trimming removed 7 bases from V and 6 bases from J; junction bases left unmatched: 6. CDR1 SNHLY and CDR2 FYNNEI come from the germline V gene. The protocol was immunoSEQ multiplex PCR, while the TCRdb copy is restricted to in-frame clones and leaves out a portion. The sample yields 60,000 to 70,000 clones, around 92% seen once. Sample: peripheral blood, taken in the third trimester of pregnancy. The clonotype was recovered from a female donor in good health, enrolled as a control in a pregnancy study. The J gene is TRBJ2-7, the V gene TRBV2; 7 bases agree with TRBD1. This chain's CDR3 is CASTGQPPEQYF. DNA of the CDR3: TGTGCCAGCACGGGACAGCCTCCCGAGCAGTACTTC.